Presented here are 5 T cell receptor beta chains from one specimen sequenced in a study of blood T cell repertoires in COVID-19. Generated by immunoSEQ multiplex PCR, the TCRdb table keeps only in-frame clones and is missing some. The sample contains fewer than 600,000 clones, roughly 87% of which appear only once. Material: peripheral blood. These receptors all come from a man younger than 35 with COVID-19, enrolled during active disease.

This clone occurred once. V is TRBV19 and J is TRBJ2-1, with TRBD1 as a possible D gene (7 bases). The CDR3 runs to 14 residues. Per germline, CDR1 LNHDA and CDR2 SQIVND (reference sequence). V was cut by 5 bases and J by 7 bases, with 15 bases left in between. The CDR3 protein is CASSPRGEGNEQFF. Here the CDR3 DNA reads TGTGCCAGTAGTCCCAGGGGGGAAGGTAATGAGCAGTTCTTC.

In the case of this clone: The sample carries other DNA sequences with the same CDR3. The J gene is TRBJ2-2, the V gene TRBV18; TRBD1 might be the D (6 bases). This CDR3 comprises 15 residues. Germline CDR1 is KGHSH and CDR2 is LQKENI. Trimming removed 3 bases from V and 0 bases from J, with 8 bases in between. CDR3: CASSPRTANTGELFF. Here the CDR3 DNA reads TGTGCCAGCTCACCTCGGACAGCGAACACCGGGGAGCTGTTTTTT.

In the case of this clone: At one of its ends the junction is not consistent with the germline gene, which may arise from a read error. The V and J genes are TRBV11-2 and TRBJ1-2; a possible D gene is TRBD1 (6 bases). Germline V gene lookup returns CDR1 SGHAT and CDR2 FQNNGV. The CDR3 has 13 residues. The CDR3 sequence is CASSLDRTDNILF. The CDR3 region has the DNA TGTGCCAGCAGCTTAGATCGGACAGATAACATCTTGTTC.

The rearrangement joins TRBV7-3 to TRBJ2-1, with TRBD1 matching 7 bases. V was pared by 0 bases and J by 0 bases, with 2 bases of the junction left unmatched. Germline CDR1 reads SGHTA; CDR2 reads FQGTGA. The CDR3 is 16 amino acids. Written as DNA, the CDR3 is TGTGCCAGCAGCTTAACGGGACAGAGCTCCTACAATGAGCAGTTCTTC. This sequence encodes CASSLTGQSSYNEQFF. Full variable domain (remainder filled in from reference TRBV7-3 and TRBJ2-1): GAGVSQTPSNKVTEKGKYVELRCDPISGHTALYWYRQSLGQGPEFLIYFQGTGAADDSGLPNDRFFAVRPEGSVSTLKIQRTERGDSAVYLCASSLTGQSSYNEQFFGPGTRLTVL.

The chain carries TRBV5-6 and TRBJ1-5; D not certain. The germline gives CDR1 SGHDT, CDR2 YYEEEE. Trimming took off 3 bases at V and 3 bases at J, with 7 bases between the two ends. The CDR3 runs 13 residues. This chain's CDR3 is CASSSGINQPQHF. CDR3 DNA sequence: TGTGCCAGCAGCTCGGGAATCAATCAGCCCCAGCATTTT.